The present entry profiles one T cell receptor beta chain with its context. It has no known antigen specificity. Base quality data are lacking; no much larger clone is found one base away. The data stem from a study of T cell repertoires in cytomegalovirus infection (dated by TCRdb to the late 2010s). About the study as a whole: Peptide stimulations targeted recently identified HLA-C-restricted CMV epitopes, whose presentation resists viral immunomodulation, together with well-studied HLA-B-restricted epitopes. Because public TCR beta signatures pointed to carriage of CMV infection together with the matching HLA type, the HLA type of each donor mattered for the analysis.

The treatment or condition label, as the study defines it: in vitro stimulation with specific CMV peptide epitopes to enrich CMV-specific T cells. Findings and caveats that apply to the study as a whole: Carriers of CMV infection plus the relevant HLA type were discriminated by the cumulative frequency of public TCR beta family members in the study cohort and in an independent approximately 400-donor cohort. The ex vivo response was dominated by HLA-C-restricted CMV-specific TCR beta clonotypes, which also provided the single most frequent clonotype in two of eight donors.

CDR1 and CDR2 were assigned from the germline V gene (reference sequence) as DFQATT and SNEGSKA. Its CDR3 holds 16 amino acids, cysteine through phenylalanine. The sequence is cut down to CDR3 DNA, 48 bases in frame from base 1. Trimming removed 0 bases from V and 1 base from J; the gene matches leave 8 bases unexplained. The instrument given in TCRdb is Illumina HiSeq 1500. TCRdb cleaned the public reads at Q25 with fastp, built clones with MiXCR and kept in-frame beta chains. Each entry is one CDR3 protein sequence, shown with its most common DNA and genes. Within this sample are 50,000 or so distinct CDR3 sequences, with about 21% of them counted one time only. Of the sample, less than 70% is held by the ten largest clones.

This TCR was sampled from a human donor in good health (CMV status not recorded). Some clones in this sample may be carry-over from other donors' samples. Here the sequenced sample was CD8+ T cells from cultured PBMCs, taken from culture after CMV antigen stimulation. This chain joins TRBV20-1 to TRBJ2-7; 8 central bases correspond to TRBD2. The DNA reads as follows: TGCAGTGCTAGAGATCTGGCCGGGACTAGATCCTACGAGCAGTACTTC. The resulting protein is CSARDLAGTRSYEQYF.